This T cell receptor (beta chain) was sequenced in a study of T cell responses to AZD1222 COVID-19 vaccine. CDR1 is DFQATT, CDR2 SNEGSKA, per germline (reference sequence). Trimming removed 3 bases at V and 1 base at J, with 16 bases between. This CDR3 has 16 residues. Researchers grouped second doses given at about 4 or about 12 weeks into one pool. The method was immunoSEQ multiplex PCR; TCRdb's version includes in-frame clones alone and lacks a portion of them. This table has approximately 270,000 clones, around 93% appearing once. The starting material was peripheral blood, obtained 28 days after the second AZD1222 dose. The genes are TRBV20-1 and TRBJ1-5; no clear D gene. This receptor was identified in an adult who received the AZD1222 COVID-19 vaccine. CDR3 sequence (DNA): TGCAGTGCTAGTCAGCCCAATCTGAGGAGCAATCAGCCCCAGCATTTT. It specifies CSASQPNLRSNQPQHF.